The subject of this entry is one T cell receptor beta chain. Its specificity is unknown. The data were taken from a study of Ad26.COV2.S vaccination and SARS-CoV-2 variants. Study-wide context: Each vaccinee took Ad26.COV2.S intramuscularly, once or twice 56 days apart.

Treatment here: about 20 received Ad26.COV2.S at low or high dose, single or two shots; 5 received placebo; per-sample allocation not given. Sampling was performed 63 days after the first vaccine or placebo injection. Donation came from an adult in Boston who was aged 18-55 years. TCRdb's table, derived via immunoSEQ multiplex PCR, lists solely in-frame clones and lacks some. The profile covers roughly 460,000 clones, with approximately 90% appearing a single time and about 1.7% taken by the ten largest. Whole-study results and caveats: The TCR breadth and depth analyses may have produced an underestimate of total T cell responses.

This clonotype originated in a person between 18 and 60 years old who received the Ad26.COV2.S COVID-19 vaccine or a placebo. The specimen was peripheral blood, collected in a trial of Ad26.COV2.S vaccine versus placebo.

CDR3 residues: CASTRTGGGWDTEAFF. The DNA of the CDR3 is TGTGCCAGCACAAGGACAGGGGGAGGGTGGGACACTGAAGCTTTCTTT. The chain carries TRBV28 and TRBJ1-1, with 10 bases matching TRBD1. Germline CDR1 MDHEN, CDR2 SYDVKM. The CDR3 spans 16 residues. V lost 7 bases to trimming and J lost 3 bases; unmatched junction nucleotides: 11.